The 27 T cell receptor beta chains listed next were all sequenced from one sample in a study of blood T cells in healthy people across ages. A second PCR, run for roughly 6 to 11 cycles, used a sample-barcoded 5' primer plus a J-beta primer mix. Using its own MiXCR run on the 5' RACE reads, TCRdb lists one record per CDR3 protein. The profile covers around 650,000 distinct CDR3 sequences, with about 32% appearing a single time and roughly 15% taken by the ten largest. The sequenced material came from blood. The receptors originated from a woman of 80 years or more in good health.

The table lists this clonotype with many counts. V and J are TRBV4-2 and TRBJ2-1, with TRBD2 matching 12 bases. With V trimmed by 4 bases and J by 1 base, 11 bases remained unmatched. CDR1 is LGHNA, CDR2 YNFKEQ, per germline. The CDR3 loop spans 19 amino acids. The CDR3 sequence is CASSRLLAGGSFSYNEQFF. The CDR3 coding sequence is TGTGCCAGCAGCCGACTACTAGCGGGGGGATCCTTTTCCTACAATGAGCAGTTCTTC.

At least ten counts were recorded for this clonotype. This chain uses TRBV4-3 with TRBJ2-5; no clear D gene. V was shortened by 0 bases and J by 0 bases, with 8 bases between the two germline ends. The CDR3 extends over 15 amino acids. Germline V gene data show CDR1 as LGHNA and CDR2 as YSLEER. The CDR3 DNA sequence: TGCGCCAGCAGCCAAGATATGGCGTACCAAGAGACCCAGTACTTC. Protein: CASSQDMAYQETQYF.

In the case of this clonotype: The junction does not match germline at one end; this may be a read error. The genes are TRBV12-3 or TRBV12-4 and TRBJ2-3; D is uncertain. This CDR3 has 14 residues. The CDR3 is CASKLKERADMQYF. The CDR3 coding sequence is TGTGCCAGCAAACTAAAAGAGAGAGCAGATATGCAGTATTTT.

The table lists this clonotype with a few counts. The chain recombines TRBV5-1 with TRBJ1-2; 8 positions agree with TRBD1. The CDR3 contains 14 residues. The trim removed 7 bases at V and 6 bases at J, leaving 11 bases unmatched. The germline gives CDR1 SGHRS, CDR2 YFSETQ. The DNA for the CDR3 is TGCGCCAGCGGATTAACAGGGGGGGAGGATGGCTACACCTTC. Its translation is CASGLTGGEDGYTF.

The chain is built from TRBV30 and TRBJ2-3; no clear D. Trimming shortened V by 0 bases and J by 2 bases, and 9 bases separated the two germline ends. Germline V gene lookup returns CDR1 GTSNPN and CDR2 SVGIG (reference sequence). This CDR3 has 14 amino acids. The CDR3: CAWSVLTTTDTQYF. The CDR3 nucleotides read TGTGCCTGGAGTGTACTTACGACCACAGATACGCAGTATTTT.

This clonotype appeared many times. V and J are TRBV20-1 and TRBJ2-1, with D perhaps matching TRBD2 (6 bases). V was trimmed by 5 bases and J by 12 bases, leaving 23 bases between them. The CDR3 is 14 amino acids. Germline CDR1 DFQATT, CDR2 SNEGSKA (reference sequence). The CDR3 sequence is CSAPQFGGEEGQFF. In nucleotides, the CDR3 is TGCAGTGCTCCCCAGTTCGGTGGGGAGGAAGGGCAGTTCTTC.

In its sample, this clonotype was seen many times. One end of the junction does not line up with germline, which may come from a read error. This chain connects TRBV5-1 to TRBJ2-7, with TRBD2 matching over 13 bases. This CDR3 region has 15 residues. CDR1 is SGHRS, CDR2 YFSETQ, per germline. The CDR3 reads CASSPGLAGSYEQYF. DNA of the CDR3: TGTGCCAGCAGCCCGGGACTAGCGGGGTCGTACGAGCAGTACTTC. Filled out from reference TRBV5-1 and TRBJ2-7, the complete variable domain reads KAGVTQTPRYLIKTRGQQVTLSCSPISGHRSVSWYQQTPGQGLQFLFEYFSETQRNKGNFPGRFSGRQFSNSRSEMNVSTLELGDSALYLCASSPGLAGSYEQYFGPGTRLTVT.

This clonotype was counted many times. The chain has TRBV14 and TRBJ2-1, with D perhaps TRBD1 or TRBD2 (5 bases each). This CDR3 has 13 amino acids. Trimming took 0 bases from V and 13 from J, leaving 13 bases between them. Germline V CDR1 and CDR2: SGHDN, FVKESK. The CDR3 is CASSQDGPGRQFF. CDR3 DNA sequence: TGTGCCAGCAGCCAAGATGGTCCGGGACGCCAGTTCTTC.

The gene calls are TRBV5-1 and TRBJ2-1, with TRBD2 matching over 8 bases. The CDR3 has 17 amino acids. The J segment lost 8 bases and the V segment lost 0 bases, leaving 13 bases of the junction unmatched. Germline CDR1 SGHRS, CDR2 YFSETQ. Here the CDR3 DNA reads TGCGCCAGCAGCTTGGCCCCAGCGGGGGCGCGATTCGATGAGCAGTTCTTC. Translating gives CASSLAPAGARFDEQFF.

This clonotype has ten or more counts. The chain employs TRBV28 and TRBJ2-7; 8 bases match TRBD1. CDR1 is MDHEN, CDR2 SYDVKM, per germline. Trimming cost V 4 bases and J 5 bases; bases outside gene matches: 10. This CDR3 spans 15 amino acids. The CDR3 sequence: CASSSTRTGLNEQYF. DNA for the CDR3: TGTGCCAGCAGTTCGACGAGGACAGGGTTAAACGAGCAGTACTTC.

This clonotype was detected many times. This rearrangement joins TRBV30 to TRBJ2-7; D gene ambiguous. The CDR3 is 12 residues long. The V gene's germline CDR1 is GTSNPN and CDR2 SVGIG (reference sequence). Deletions cut 4 bases from V and 2 bases from J, with 9 bases between. As DNA, the CDR3 is TGTGCCTGGAAAACCGGGCCCTACGAGCAGTACTTC. It specifies CAWKTGPYEQYF.

This clonotype appeared a single time. The chain links TRBV5-4 to TRBJ2-3; D might be TRBD1 or TRBD2, each matching 5 bases. This CDR3 comprises 15 residues. Germline V gene lookup returns CDR1 SGHNT and CDR2 YYREEE (reference sequence). Between the trimmed V and J ends, which lost 0 bases and 3 bases, there was a span of 11 bases. The CDR3 nucleotides read TGTGCCAGCAGCTTGGGGGGGACGCTTACAGATACGCAGTATTTT. It is translated as CASSLGGTLTDTQYF.

This clonotype was found many times. V gene TRBV7-6 combines with J gene TRBJ2-7; 8 nucleotides match TRBD2. The CDR3 is 17 amino acids. Germline trimming cut 2 bases from V and 2 bases from J; bases unmatched to any gene: 11. Germline V gene lookup returns CDR1 SGHVS and CDR2 FNYEAQ. CDR3 residues: CASSLSGSQGRPYEQYF. The CDR3 bases are TGTGCCAGCAGCTTAAGCGGGAGTCAGGGGAGGCCCTACGAGCAGTACTTC.

The sample holds a few counts of this clonotype. The rearrangement links TRBV7-2 to TRBJ1-5; 11 positions agree with TRBD1. This CDR3 has 20 residues. V was pared by 0 bases and J by 2 bases, with 12 bases of the junction left unmatched. Germline V gives CDR1 SGHTA, CDR2 FQGNSA. CDR3 residues: CASSLAASGTGGVGNQPQHF. Here the CDR3 DNA reads TGTGCCAGCAGCTTAGCGGCCTCCGGGACAGGGGGTGTGGGCAATCAGCCCCAGCATTTT.

This clonotype was observed at least ten times. CDR3 residues: CSVEIPRGGVTDTQYF. The DNA of the CDR3 is TGCAGCGTTGAAATCCCCCGCGGGGGGGTGACAGATACGCAGTATTTT. The chain is built from TRBV29-1 and TRBJ2-3, with 9 bases aligning to TRBD2. CDR1 SQVTM and CDR2 ANQGSEA come from the germline V gene. The CDR3 contains 16 residues. V dropped 2 bases and J dropped 3; count of bases not matched to a gene: 9.

This clonotype has a count of ten or more. The chain uses TRBV29-1 and TRBJ1-2; D unclear. The germline V and J ends were trimmed by 2 bases and 6 bases, with 4 bases remaining between them. The CDR3 length is 10 residues. CDR1 is SQVTM and CDR2 is ANQGSEA in the germline V gene. In nucleotides, the CDR3 is TGCAGCGTTGAACGGGATGGCTACACCTTC. Translated, it gives CSVERDGYTF.

In its sample, this clonotype was seen many times. Because the CDR3's place on the DNA is in doubt, the DNA is left out and the CDR3 is given as listed by TCRdb. The chain links TRBV10-3 to TRBJ1-2; TRBD1, as called in the table, went unchecked against the DNA. Germline V CDR1 and CDR2: ENHRY, SYGVKD. With termini counted, the CDR3 has 13 amino acids. The CDR3 is CAISSSGAGGYTF.

This clonotype was picked up a small number of times. The rearrangement links TRBV30 to TRBJ1-4; the D gene is possibly TRBD1 (5 bases). V lost 0 bases to trimming and J lost 5 bases, with 10 bases between them. The CDR3 covers 14 residues. Germline CDR1 reads GTSNPN; CDR2 reads SVGIG (reference sequence). The CDR3 coding sequence is TGTGCCTGGAGTGTACCCAGGGCAAATGAAAAACTGTTTTTT. Translated: CAWSVPRANEKLFF.

This clonotype was observed a few times. V is TRBV12-3 or TRBV12-4 and J is TRBJ2-2; D gene unclear. This CDR3 is built from 13 residues. Between the trimmed V and J ends, which lost 1 base and 5 bases, there was a span of 5 bases. In DNA, the CDR3 is TGTGCCAGCAGTTTAGATCAGACCGGGGAGCTGTTTTTT. The encoded protein is CASSLDQTGELFF.

This clonotype occurred many times. The genes are TRBV20-1 and TRBJ2-3; 8 bases fit TRBD2. Germline-derived CDR1 and CDR2 are DFQATT and SNEGSKA (reference sequence). The CDR3 extends over 12 amino acids. The CDR3 protein is CRAYGGGDTQYF. CDR3 coding DNA: TGCAGGGCCTACGGCGGGGGGGATACGCAGTATTTT.

This clonotype was seen more than once but under ten times. V gene TRBV9 combines with J gene TRBJ2-1; the D gene is possibly TRBD2 (6 bases). CDR3 length: 16 amino acids. Trimming left V 0 bases short and J 0 bases short, with 10 bases between. CDR1 and CDR2 from the germline V gene are SGDLS and YYNGEE. The CDR3 DNA reads TGTGCCAGCAGCGTAGGGGACGGGGGCTCCTACAATGAGCAGTTCTTC. Translated: CASSVGDGGSYNEQFF. Based on the CDR3 plus reference TRBV9 and TRBJ2-1, the full variable domain is DSGVTQTPKHLITATGQRVTLRCSPRSGDLSVYWYQQSLDQGLQFLIQYYNGEERAKGNILERFSAQQFPDLHSELNLSSLELGDSALYFCASSVGDGGSYNEQFFGPGTRLTVL.

This chain links TRBV30 with TRBJ1-1; 8 bases fit TRBD1. The CDR3 has 12 amino acids. V lost 3 bases, J lost 8 bases, and 5 bases stayed unmatched. Germline lookup yields CDR1 GTSNPN and CDR2 SVGIG (reference sequence). The DNA for the CDR3 is TGTGCCTGGAGGGGTGACAGGGGCGAAGCTTTCTTT. This codes for CAWRGDRGEAFF.

This clonotype was observed at least ten times. The V gene is TRBV20-1, the J gene TRBJ2-7; D unresolved. The CDR3 consists of 13 residues. Germline values: CDR1 DFQATT, CDR2 SNEGSKA (reference sequence). V was pared by 0 bases and J by 4 bases, with 10 bases between. CDR3 bases: TGCAGTGCTAGAGATCTTGTTAGGTACGAGCAGTACTTC. The encoded protein is CSARDLVRYEQYF.

The J gene is TRBJ2-7, the V gene TRBV20-1; 14 positions agree with TRBD2. The better agreement between TRBJ2-5 and the DNA end casts doubt on the J call. CDR1 DFQATT and CDR2 SNEGSKA come from the germline V gene (reference sequence). This CDR3 contains 18 residues. The CDR3 DNA reads as TGCAGTGCTAGAGATCTCGGGACTAGCGGGGGAAATCTGCAGACCCAGTACTTC. The encoded protein is CSARDLGTSGGNLQTQYF.

Concerning this clonotype itself: Given a much more abundant clone one base away, this may be a read error. The chain uses TRBV9 and TRBJ2-1, with 10 bases that match TRBD2. The CDR3 loop spans 18 amino acids. The V and J ends lost 0 bases and 9 bases, in that order; junction bases with no gene match: 15. The germline V gene encodes CDR1 SGDLS and CDR2 YYNGEE. CDR3 nucleotides: TGTGCCAGCAGCGTAGGCAGCGGGGGGGCTTCTGGGAGGGGTGAGCAGTTCTTC. It is translated as CASSVGSGGASGRGEQFF. The full variable domain, completed using reference TRBV9 and TRBJ2-1, is DSGVTQTPKHLITATGQRVTLRCSPRSGDLSVYWYQQSLDQGLQFLIQYYNGEERAKGNILERFSAQQFPDLHSELNLSSLELGDSALYFCASSVGSGGASGRGEQFFGPGTRLTVL.

This clonotype was detected ten times or more. The chain carries TRBV7-3 and TRBJ1-1, with D tentatively TRBD1 (5 bases). CDR1 and CDR2 (germline): SGHTA, FQGTGA. V lost 5 bases to trimming and J lost 3 bases, with 10 bases between them. This CDR3 comprises 13 residues. The DNA of the CDR3 is TGTGCCAGCAGCCTGGAAGGGGACACTGAAGCTTTCTTT. Translating gives CASSLEGDTEAFF.

In the case of this clonotype: A much larger clone lies one base from this, so it may be a read error. This rearrangement joins TRBV5-6 to TRBJ2-1; TRBD2 is a possible D gene (5 bases). The DNA end lines up better with TRBJ2-7; the J call may be wrong. The CDR3 contains 15 residues. Germline V gene lookup returns CDR1 SGHDT and CDR2 YYEEEE. The CDR3 DNA is TGTGCCAGCAGTTCTGGACTCCGCTCCTACAATGAGCAGTACTTC. Amino acids: CASSSGLRSYNEQYF.